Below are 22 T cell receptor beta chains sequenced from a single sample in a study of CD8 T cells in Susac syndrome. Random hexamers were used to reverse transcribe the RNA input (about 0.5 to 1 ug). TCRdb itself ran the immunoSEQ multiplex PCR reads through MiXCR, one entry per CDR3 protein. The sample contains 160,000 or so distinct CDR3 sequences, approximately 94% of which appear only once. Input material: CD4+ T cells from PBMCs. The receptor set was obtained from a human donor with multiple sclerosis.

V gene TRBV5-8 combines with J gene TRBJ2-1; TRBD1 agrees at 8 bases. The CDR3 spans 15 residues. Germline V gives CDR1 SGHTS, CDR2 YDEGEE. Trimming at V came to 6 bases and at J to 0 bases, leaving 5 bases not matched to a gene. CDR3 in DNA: TGTGCCAGCACAGGGACAGGTTCCTCCTACAATGAGCAGTTCTTC. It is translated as CASTGTGSSYNEQFF.

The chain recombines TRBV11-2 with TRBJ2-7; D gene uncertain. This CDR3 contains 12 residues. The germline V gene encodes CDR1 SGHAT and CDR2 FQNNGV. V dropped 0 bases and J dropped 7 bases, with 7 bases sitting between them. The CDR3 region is CASSLDLGEQYF. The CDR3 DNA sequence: TGTGCCAGCAGCTTAGATCTAGGGGAGCAGTACTTC.

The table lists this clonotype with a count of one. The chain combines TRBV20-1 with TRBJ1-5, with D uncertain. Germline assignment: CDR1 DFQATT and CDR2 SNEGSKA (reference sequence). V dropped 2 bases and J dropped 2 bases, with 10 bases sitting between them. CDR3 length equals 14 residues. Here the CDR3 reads CSARSSVRNQPQHF. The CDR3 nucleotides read TGCAGTGCTAGATCCTCTGTCCGCAATCAGCCCCAGCATTTT.

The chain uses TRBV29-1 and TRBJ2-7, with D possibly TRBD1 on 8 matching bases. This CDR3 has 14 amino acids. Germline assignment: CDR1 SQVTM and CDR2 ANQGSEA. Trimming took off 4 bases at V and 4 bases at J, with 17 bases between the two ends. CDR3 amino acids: CSVGTRQGRYEQYF. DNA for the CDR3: TGCAGCGTTGGGACTAGACAGGGGCGATACGAGCAGTACTTC.

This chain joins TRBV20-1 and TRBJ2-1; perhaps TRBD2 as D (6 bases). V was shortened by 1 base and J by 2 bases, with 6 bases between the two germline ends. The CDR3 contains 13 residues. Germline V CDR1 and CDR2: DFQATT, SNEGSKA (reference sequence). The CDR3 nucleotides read TGCAGTGCTAGAGGCGGGACCTACAATGAGCAGTTCTTC. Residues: CSARGGTYNEQFF.

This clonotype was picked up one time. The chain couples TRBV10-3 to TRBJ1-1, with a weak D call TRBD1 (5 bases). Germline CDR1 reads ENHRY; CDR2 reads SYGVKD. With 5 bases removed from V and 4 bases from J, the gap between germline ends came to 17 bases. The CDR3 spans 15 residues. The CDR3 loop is CAISRGESLGTEAFF. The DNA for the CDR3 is TGTGCCATCAGTCGGGGGGAATCCTTGGGCACTGAAGCTTTCTTT.

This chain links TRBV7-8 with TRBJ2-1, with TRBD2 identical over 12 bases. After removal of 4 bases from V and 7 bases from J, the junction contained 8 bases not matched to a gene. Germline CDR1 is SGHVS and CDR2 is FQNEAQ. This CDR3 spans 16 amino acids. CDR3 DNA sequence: TGTGCCAGCAGCTACCTTCTAGCGGGAGGGGGGAATGAGCAGTTCTTC. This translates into CASSYLLAGGGNEQFF.

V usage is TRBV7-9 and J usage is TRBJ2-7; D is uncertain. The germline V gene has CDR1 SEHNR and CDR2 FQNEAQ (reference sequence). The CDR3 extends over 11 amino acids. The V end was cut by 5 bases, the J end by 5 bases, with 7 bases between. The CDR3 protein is CASSPLDEQYF. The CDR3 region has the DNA TGTGCCAGCAGCCCCTTGGACGAGCAGTACTTC. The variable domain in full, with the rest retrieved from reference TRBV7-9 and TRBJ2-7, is DTGVSQNPRHKITKRGQNVTFRCDPISEHNRLYWYRQTLGQGPEFLTYFQNEAQLEKSRLLSDRFSAERPKGSFSTLEIQRTEQGDSAMYLCASSPLDEQYFGPGTRLTVT.

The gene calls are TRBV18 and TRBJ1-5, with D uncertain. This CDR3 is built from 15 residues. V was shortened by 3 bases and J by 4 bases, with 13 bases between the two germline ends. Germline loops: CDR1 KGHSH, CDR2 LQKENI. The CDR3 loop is CASSPVPDGNQPQHF. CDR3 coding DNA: TGTGCCAGCTCACCGGTACCGGACGGAAATCAGCCCCAGCATTTT.

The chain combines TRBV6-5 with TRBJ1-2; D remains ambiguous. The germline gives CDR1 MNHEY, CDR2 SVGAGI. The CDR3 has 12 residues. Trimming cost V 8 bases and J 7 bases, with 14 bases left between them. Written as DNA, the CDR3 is TGTGCCAGCGGGAGACACACGTTTGGCTACACCTTC. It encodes CASGRHTFGYTF.

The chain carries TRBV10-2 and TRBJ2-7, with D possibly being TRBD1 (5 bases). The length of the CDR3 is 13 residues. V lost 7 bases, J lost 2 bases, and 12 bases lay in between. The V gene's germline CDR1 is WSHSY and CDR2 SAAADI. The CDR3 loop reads CASTQTEPYEQYF. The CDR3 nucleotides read TGCGCCAGCACTCAGACAGAGCCCTACGAGCAGTACTTC.

The CDR3 DNA sequence: TGTGCTAGTGGTTTGGTGGAAAACACTGAAGCTTTCTTT. This encodes CASGLVENTEAFF. The V call is TRBV12-5, the J call TRBJ1-1; no clear D gene. CDR3 length: 13 residues. The germline gives CDR1 LGHNT, CDR2 FRNRAP. Trimming stripped 0 bases from V and 2 bases from J, with 4 bases between.

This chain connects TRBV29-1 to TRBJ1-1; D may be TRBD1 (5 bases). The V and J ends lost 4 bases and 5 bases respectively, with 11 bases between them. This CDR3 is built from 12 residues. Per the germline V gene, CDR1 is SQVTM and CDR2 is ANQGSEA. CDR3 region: CSVGDPGTEAFF. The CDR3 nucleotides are TGCAGCGTTGGGGACCCAGGGACTGAAGCTTTCTTT. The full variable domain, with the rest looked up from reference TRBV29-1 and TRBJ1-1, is SAVISQKPSRDICQRGTSLTIQCQVDSQVTMMFWYRQQPGQSLTLIATANQGSEATYESGFVIDKFPISRPNLTFSTLTVSNMSPEDSSIYLCSVGDPGTEAFFGQGTRLTVV.

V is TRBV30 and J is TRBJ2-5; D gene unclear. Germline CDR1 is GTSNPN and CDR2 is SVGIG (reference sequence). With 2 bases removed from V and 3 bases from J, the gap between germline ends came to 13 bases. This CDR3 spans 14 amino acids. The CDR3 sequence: CAWSIHGLKETQYF. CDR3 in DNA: TGTGCCTGGAGTATCCATGGGTTGAAAGAGACCCAGTACTTC.

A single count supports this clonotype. CDR3 sequence (DNA): TGCAGCTGTACCCGGGACACCAACCAAGAGACCCAGTACTTC. Residues: CSCTRDTNQETQYF. The chain couples TRBV29-1 to TRBJ2-5; D possibly corresponds to TRBD1 (6 bases). Trimming left V 8 bases short and J 0 bases short, with 16 bases between. From germline, CDR1 is SQVTM and CDR2 ANQGSEA. This CDR3 contains 14 residues.

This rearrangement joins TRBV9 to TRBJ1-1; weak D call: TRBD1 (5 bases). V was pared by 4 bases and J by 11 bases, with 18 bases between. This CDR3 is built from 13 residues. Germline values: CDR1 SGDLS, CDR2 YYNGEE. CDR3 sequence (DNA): TGTGCCAGCAGCCTCGACAGTGGCCGTGATGCTTTCTTT. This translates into CASSLDSGRDAFF.

The CDR3 coding sequence is TGTGCCAGCTCACCTGCTTTCAATGAGCAGTTCTTC. Encoded protein: CASSPAFNEQFF. This chain uses TRBV18 with TRBJ2-1; D remains unclear. V shed 3 bases and J shed 6 bases, with 6 bases lying between them. Germline CDR1 reads KGHSH; CDR2 reads LQKENI. The CDR3 contains 12 residues. Complete variable domain (other parts from reference TRBV18 and TRBJ2-1): NAGVMQNPRHLVRRRGQEARLRCSPMKGHSHVYWYRQLPEEGLKFMVYLQKENIIDESGMPKERFSAEFPKEGPSILRIQQVVRGDSAAYFCASSPAFNEQFFGPGTRLTVL.

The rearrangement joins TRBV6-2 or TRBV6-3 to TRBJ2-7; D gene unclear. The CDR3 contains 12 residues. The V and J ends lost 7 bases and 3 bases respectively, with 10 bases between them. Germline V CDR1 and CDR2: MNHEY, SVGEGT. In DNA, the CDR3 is TGTGCCAGCAATGCTGCTCTCTACGAGCAGTACTTC. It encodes CASNAALYEQYF.

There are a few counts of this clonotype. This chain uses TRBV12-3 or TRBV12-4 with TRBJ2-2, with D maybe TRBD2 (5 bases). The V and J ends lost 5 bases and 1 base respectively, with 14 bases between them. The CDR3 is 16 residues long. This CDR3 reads CASSLPPAGNTGELFF. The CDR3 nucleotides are TGTGCCAGCAGTCTACCCCCCGCGGGGAACACCGGGGAGCTGTTTTTT.

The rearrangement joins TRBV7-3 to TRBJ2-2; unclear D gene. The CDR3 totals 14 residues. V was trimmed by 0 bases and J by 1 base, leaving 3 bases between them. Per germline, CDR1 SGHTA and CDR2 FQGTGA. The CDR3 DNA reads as TGTGCCAGCAGCTTAACCAGGAACACCGGGGAGCTGTTTTTT. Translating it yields CASSLTRNTGELFF. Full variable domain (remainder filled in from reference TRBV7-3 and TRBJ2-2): GAGVSQTPSNKVTEKGKYVELRCDPISGHTALYWYRQSLGQGPEFLIYFQGTGAADDSGLPNDRFFAVRPEGSVSTLKIQRTERGDSAVYLCASSLTRNTGELFFGEGSRLTVL.

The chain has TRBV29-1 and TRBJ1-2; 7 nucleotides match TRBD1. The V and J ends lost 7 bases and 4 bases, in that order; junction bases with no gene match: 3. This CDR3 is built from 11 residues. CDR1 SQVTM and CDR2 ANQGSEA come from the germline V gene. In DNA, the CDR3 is TGCAGCGGCGGGGACAGCTATGGCTACACCTTC. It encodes CSGGDSYGYTF.

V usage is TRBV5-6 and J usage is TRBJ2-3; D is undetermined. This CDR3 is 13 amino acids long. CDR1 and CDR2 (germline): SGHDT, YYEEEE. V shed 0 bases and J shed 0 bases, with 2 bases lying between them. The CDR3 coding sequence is TGTGCCAGCAGCTTGGCTAGCACAGATACGCAGTATTTT. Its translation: CASSLASTDTQYF.